One T cell receptor (beta chain) is described in this entry. Its antigen is as yet unknown. The data are from a study of T cell repertoires in cytomegalovirus infection. Study in general: As its CMV epitopes, the study selected recently identified HLA-C-restricted and well-studied HLA-B-restricted targets.

MiXCR was run by TCRdb on the reads, yielding one entry per CDR3 protein. The sample yields fewer than 650,000 distinct CDR3 sequences, over 35% seen once. General study findings and limits: In two of eight donors, the top clonotype was HLA-C-restricted CMV-specific.

Germline CDR1 reads SGHAT; CDR2 reads FQNNGV. CDR3 length: 13 amino acids. V lost 6 bases and J lost 5, with 13 bases in between. This specimen was cultured PBMCs, taken from culture after CMV antigen stimulation. V is TRBV11-2 and J is TRBJ1-1; D uncertain. The TCR was taken from a human donor in good health (CMV status not recorded). Some clones in this sample may be carry-over from other donors' samples. CDR3 region: CASREREGTEAFF. The CDR3 nucleotides read TGTGCCAGCAGGGAACGAGAAGGGACTGAAGCTTTCTTT. Combining the CDR3 with reference TRBV11-2 and TRBJ1-1 gives the whole variable domain EAGVAQSPRYKIIEKRQSVAFWCNPISGHATLYWYQQILGQGPKLLIQFQNNGVVDDSQLPKDRFSAERLKGVDSTLKIQPAKLEDSAVYLCASREREGTEAFFGQGTRLTVV.